Below, one T cell receptor beta chain is given with its context. These data are taken from a study of cytomegalovirus exposure and HLA in healthy donors. Using immunoSEQ multiplex PCR, the repertoire was profiled, and TCRdb retains in-frame clones only, with some absent. Of 120,000 or so clones listed, about 96% are singletons. The V gene lost 4 bases and the J gene lost 1 base, with 14 bases spanning the gap. In germline, CDR1 is SGHTS, CDR2 YDEGEE. The CDR3 consists of 15 residues. This chain uses TRBV5-8 with TRBJ1-1, with unresolved D. Sequences were obtained from PBMCs. This receptor was taken from a man younger than 35 in good health and CMV-seronegative. CDR3 DNA sequence: TGTGCCAGCAGCCGCTTTGTAGTCGGGAACACTGAAGCTTTCTTT. Its translation: CASSRFVVGNTEAFF.